These T cell receptor beta chains were read from a single sample in a study of T cells after posttransplantation cyclophosphamide. TCRdb's copy holds only in-frame clones and misses some; the assay was immunoSEQ multiplex PCR. Sampling found about 40,000 clones, none seen once. The sample comprised PBMCs. These receptors were collected from a woman aged 50 to 65 in good health and a related stem cell transplant donor. CDR3s include the opening cysteine and the closing phenylalanine or tryptophan. The D gene is left open where the match is weak. Not all rows give a size; the values are once, few, many and, for expanded clones, a class.

d_gene,v_gene,abundance,j_gene,CDR3aa,CDR3nt
TRBD2,TRBV5-1,many,TRBJ2-7,CASSPTSGARYEQYF,TGCGCCAGCAGCCCAACTAGCGGTGCCAGGTACGAGCAGTACTTC
TRBD1,TRBV25-1,.,TRBJ1-4,CASSEWDSYATNEKLFF,TGTGCCAGCAGTGAATGGGACAGCTATGCAACTAATGAAAAACTGTTTTTT
.,TRBV7-2,many,TRBJ1-5,CASSPGRYNQPQHF,TGTGCCAGCAGCCCGGGGAGATACAATCAGCCCCAGCATTTT
TRBD2,TRBV4-3,many,TRBJ2-1,CASSQDGGGAGVYEQFF,TGCGCCAGCAGCCAAGACGGCGGGGGGGCCGGGGTTTACGAGCAGTTCTTC
.,TRBV30,many,TRBJ1-1,CAQREGITEAFF,TGTGCCCAGAGGGAGGGGATCACTGAAGCTTTCTTT
TRBD2,TRBV4-1,many,TRBJ2-7,CASSQPGGRYEQYF,TGCGCCAGCAGCCAGCCCGGGGGGAGATACGAGCAGTACTTC
.,TRBV11-3,many,TRBJ1-2,CASSWTSGNQYGYTF,TGTGCCAGCAGCTGGACTTCCGGAAACCAATATGGCTACACCTTC
.,TRBV19,many,TRBJ1-1,CASSSGGNQGYSTEAFF,TGTGCCAGTAGTTCTGGGGGGAATCAGGGCTATAGCACTGAAGCTTTCTTT
.,TRBV7-2,many,TRBJ1-2,CASSLARGRVGGYTF,TGTGCCAGCAGCTTAGCTCGGGGAAGAGTGGGTGGCTACACCTTC
TRBD2,TRBV5-6,many,TRBJ2-1,CASSLLAGEKNEQFF,TGTGCCAGCAGCTTACTAGCGGGGGAAAAAAATGAGCAGTTCTTC
TRBD1,TRBV15,many,TRBJ1-5,CATSGSGRGHQPQHF,TGTGCCACCAGCGGAAGCGGCAGGGGGCATCAGCCCCAGCATTTT
TRBD1,TRBV5-1,many,TRBJ2-1,CASSPGTEGNEQFF,TGCGCCAGCAGCCCCGGGACAGAAGGCAATGAGCAGTTCTTC
.,TRBV5-5,many,TRBJ2-3,CASSLQRDTQYF,TGTGCCAGCAGCCTCCAGAGGGATACGCAGTATTTT
.,TRBV6-6,many,TRBJ1-5,CASSIGSGAQHF,TGTGCCAGCAGTATCGGGAGTGGGGCCCAGCATTTT
TRBD1,TRBV19,many,TRBJ1-4,CASTLKGALVATNEKLFF,TGTGCCAGTACTTTAAAGGGGGCCCTTGTTGCAACTAATGAAAAACTGTTTTTT
TRBD1,TRBV6-6,many,TRBJ1-5,CASSPGQGYQPQHF,TGTGCCAGCAGCCCTGGACAGGGGTATCAGCCCCAGCATTTT
.,TRBV4-3,many,TRBJ1-2,CASSLAGSYGYTF,TGCGCCAGCAGCCTAGCCGGGAGCTATGGCTACACCTTC
.,TRBV9,many,TRBJ2-3,CASSVRGLPSPTDTQYF,TGTGCCAGCAGCGTGAGGGGACTCCCAAGCCCCACAGATACGCAGTATTTT
TRBD1,TRBV19,many,TRBJ2-7,CASSMGQGFEQYF,TGTGCCAGTAGTATGGGACAGGGATTCGAGCAGTACTTC
TRBD1,TRBV2,many,TRBJ2-7,CAIEGQLNYEQYF,TGTGCCATAGAGGGACAGCTCAACTACGAGCAGTACTTC
TRBD1,TRBV18,many,TRBJ1-6,CASSPGQGHNSPLHF,TGTGCCAGCTCACCGGGACAGGGCCATAATTCACCCCTCCACTTT
.,TRBV27,many,TRBJ2-5,CASSLGRYQETQYF,TGTGCCAGCAGTTTAGGGAGATACCAAGAGACCCAGTACTTC
.,TRBV30,many,TRBJ1-2,CAWKTGTYGYTF,TGTGCCTGGAAAACGGGTACCTATGGCTACACCTTC
.,TRBV7-3,many,TRBJ1-1,CASSPAGGNTEAFF,TGTGCCAGCAGCCCCGCGGGAGGGAACACTGAAGCTTTCTTT
TRBD1,TRBV7-2,many,TRBJ2-1,CASSFQGAELDEQFF,TGTGCCAGCAGCTTTCAGGGGGCGGAATTAGATGAGCAGTTCTTC
TRBD2,TRBV28,many,TRBJ2-1,CASSLAGGYNEQFF,TGTGCCAGCAGTCTAGCGGGGGGGTACAATGAGCAGTTCTTC
TRBD1,TRBV4-1,many,TRBJ2-1,CASSQDWQGAGEQFF,TGCGCCAGCAGCCAAGATTGGCAGGGGGCTGGTGAGCAGTTCTTC
.,TRBV6-1,many,TRBJ2-7,CASSGAGARGSYEQYF,TGTGCCAGCAGTGGGGCAGGGGCGCGTGGGTCCTACGAGCAGTACTTC
TRBD2,TRBV2,many,TRBJ2-5,CASSVVTSGGETQYF,TGTGCCAGCAGTGTAGTAACTAGCGGAGGAGAGACCCAGTACTTC
TRBD1,TRBV19,many,TRBJ1-5,CASGTGGNQPQHF,TGTGCCAGCGGGACAGGAGGTAATCAGCCCCAGCATTTT
.,TRBV6-1,many,TRBJ1-5,CAAKIDSNQPQHF,TGTGCCGCCAAGATAGATAGCAATCAGCCCCAGCATTTT